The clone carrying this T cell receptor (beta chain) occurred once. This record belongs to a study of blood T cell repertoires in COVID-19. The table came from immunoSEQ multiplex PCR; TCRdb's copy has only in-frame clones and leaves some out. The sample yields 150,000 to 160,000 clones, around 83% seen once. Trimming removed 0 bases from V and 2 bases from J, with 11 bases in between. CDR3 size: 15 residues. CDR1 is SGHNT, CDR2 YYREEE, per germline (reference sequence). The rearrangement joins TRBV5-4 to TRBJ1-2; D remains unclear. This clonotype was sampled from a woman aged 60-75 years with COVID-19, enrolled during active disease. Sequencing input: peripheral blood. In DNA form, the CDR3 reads TGTGCCAGCAGCTTGGGATCACAAAACAACTATGGCTACACCTTC. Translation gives CASSLGSQNNYGYTF.